Listed below are T cell receptor beta chains from one sample, sequenced in a study of T cells in Graves' hyperthyroidism and ophthalmopathy. MiXCR, applied by TCRdb to the multiplex PCR reads, yields one record per CDR3 protein. The sample has over 300,000 distinct CDR3 sequences; roughly 15% are singletons. Input material: blood. All receptors derive from a woman aged 40 to 49 with Graves' ophthalmopathy. Each CDR3 is given with its conserved first and last residue. A D gene is named only where the DNA matches it firmly. Only some rows state a clone size, as once, few, many or a class for expanded clones.

size,V,D,J,DNA,CDR3
NA,TRBV5-8,TRBD1,TRBJ1-6,TGTGCCAGCAGCTTGGAAGCAGGGGGCTATTCACCCCTCCACTTT,CASSLEAGGYSPLHF
many,TRBV20-1,TRBD1,TRBJ1-1,TGCAGTGCTAGAGATATTAGGGGGCGAACTGAAGCTTTCTTT,CSARDIRGRTEAFF
many,TRBV19,NA,TRBJ1-2,TGTGCCAGTAGTATCTTTGGGGGGGGCGACTATGGCTACACCTTC,CASSIFGGGDYGYTF
few,TRBV19,TRBD1,TRBJ1-2,TGTGCCGGGGGGACAGGTAATGGCTACACCTTC,CAGGTGNGYTF
many,TRBV6-1,TRBD1,TRBJ2-2,TGTGCCAGCAGTTACCTGACAGGGGCGAACACCGGGGAGCTGTTTTTT,CASSYLTGANTGELFF
NA,TRBV5-5,NA,TRBJ2-7,TGTGCCAGCAGCTTGGGGTGGTACGACGGCTACGAGCAGTACTTC,CASSLGWYDGYEQYF
NA,TRBV15,NA,TRBJ1-2,TGTGCCACCAGCAGAGGGGGGGCATCCACCTTC,CATSRGGASTF
many,TRBV20-1,TRBD2,TRBJ2-3,TGCAGTGCTACCCGAGCGGGAGGCACAGATACGCAGTATTTT,CSATRAGGTDTQYF
many,TRBV27,TRBD1,TRBJ1-1,TGTGCCAGCAGTATACACAGGGGGGCGAACACTGAAGCTTTCTTT,CASSIHRGANTEAFF
many,TRBV29-1,NA,TRBJ2-1,TGCAGCGGTACGGGGCCTGTCAATGAGCAGTTCTTC,CSGTGPVNEQFF
many,TRBV28,NA,TRBJ2-7,TGTGCCAGCAGTTTATTGGGCAGGCTCCACGAGCAGTACTTC,CASSLLGRLHEQYF
NA,TRBV20-1,NA,TRBJ2-2,TGCAGTGCTAGTGGGAGGGGGCTGAACACCGGGGAGCTGTTTTTT,CSASGRGLNTGELFF
many,TRBV30,TRBD1,TRBJ1-1,TGTGCCTGGATGGGACAGGCTGACACTGAAGCTTTCTTT,CAWMGQADTEAFF
few,TRBV12-3/TRBV12-4,NA,TRBJ2-3,TGTGCCAGCAGTTTAACGGGAGTAACAGATACGCAGTATTTT,CASSLTGVTDTQYF
NA,TRBV28,TRBD2,TRBJ2-4,TGTGCCAGCAGCCCCTGGAGCGGGGGGGGCAAAAACATTCAGTACTTC,CASSPWSGGGKNIQYF
many,TRBV19,TRBD1,TRBJ2-2,TGTGCCAGTGACAGGGGCCTTAACACCGGGGAGCTGTTTTTT,CASDRGLNTGELFF
many,TRBV20-1,TRBD1,TRBJ2-7,TGCAGTGCTAGAGATACGACAGGGTTCTACGAGCAGTACTTC,CSARDTTGFYEQYF